This T cell receptor beta chain was found in a study of cytomegalovirus exposure and HLA in healthy donors. Points from the study as a whole: Confirmation in vitro established that three CMV-associated chains were specific for CMV antigens. Many donors shared some public TCRs, even though most TCR sequences were rare.

Sequencing used immunoSEQ multiplex PCR; TCRdb keeps in-frame clones, though not all of them. The sample has over 150,000 clones; about 86% are singletons. The CDR3 sequence is 15 residues long. Per germline, CDR1 MGHRA and CDR2 YSYEKL. Remarks on this clone: Its antigen is as yet unknown. Compared with germline, one end of the junction differs, possibly owing to a read error.

The sample taken for sequencing was PBMCs. The clonotype comes from a human donor in good health. The rearrangement uses TRBV4-1 and TRBJ2-2; TRBD1 matches at 9 bases. The chain's CDR3 is CATSRGQGYTGELFF. The DNA for the CDR3 is TGCGCCACCAGCCGGGGACAGGGATACACCGGGGAGCTGTTTTTT.